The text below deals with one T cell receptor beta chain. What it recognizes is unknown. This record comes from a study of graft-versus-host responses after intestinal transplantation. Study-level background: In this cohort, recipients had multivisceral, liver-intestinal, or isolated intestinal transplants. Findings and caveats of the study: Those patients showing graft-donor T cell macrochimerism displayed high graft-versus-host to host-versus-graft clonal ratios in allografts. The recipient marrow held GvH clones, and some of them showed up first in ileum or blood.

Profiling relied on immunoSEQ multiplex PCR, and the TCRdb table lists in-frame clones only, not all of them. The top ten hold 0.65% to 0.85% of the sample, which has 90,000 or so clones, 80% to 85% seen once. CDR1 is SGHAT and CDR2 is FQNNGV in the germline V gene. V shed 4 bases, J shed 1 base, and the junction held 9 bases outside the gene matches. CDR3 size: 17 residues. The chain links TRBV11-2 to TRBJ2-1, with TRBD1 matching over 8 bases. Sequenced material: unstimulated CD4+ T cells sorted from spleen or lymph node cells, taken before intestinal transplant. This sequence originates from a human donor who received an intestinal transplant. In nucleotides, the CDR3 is TGTGCCAGCAGCTCGGGACAGGTCCTGCCTTCCTACAATGAGCAGTTCTTC. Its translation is CASSSGQVLPSYNEQFF.